This T cell receptor (beta chain) was obtained from a study of PD-1 blockade in classical Hodgkin lymphoma. All the patients suffered relapse after autologous stem cell transplantation, and brentuximab vedotin exposure differed. The CDR3 runs to 12 residues. Trimming shortened V by 2 bases and J by 5 bases, and 7 bases separated the two germline ends. The V gene's germline CDR1 is MDHEN and CDR2 SYDVKM. TCRdb's copy holds only in-frame clones and misses some; the assay was immunoSEQ multiplex PCR. The sample lists about 22,000 clones; about four fifths were seen once. J is TRBJ2-7 and V is TRBV28; D is unclear. This sample comprised peripheral blood mononuclear cells (PBMCs), obtained before the second cycle of nivolumab. The TCR comes from a human donor with classical Hodgkin lymphoma. CDR3 sequence: CASSLGGDEQYF. The CDR3, as DNA: TGTGCCAGCAGTTTAGGTGGAGACGAGCAGTACTTC.